This T cell receptor beta chain was identified during a study of CD8 T cells in ankylosing spondylitis. Study conclusions and caveats: Prior work had noted some motif variants in reactive arthritis blood and synovial fluid. Disease-associated clones were CD8+ and fairly uncommon in peripheral blood. Matched ankylosing spondylitis synovial fluid reportedly contained a significantly enriched population of disease-linked clones. The study identified a TCR beta motif of roughly eight highly homologous variants that appeared characteristic of ankylosing spondylitis blood.

Scientists made TCR beta libraries using quantitative 5'-RACE with molecular barcodes. Each CDR3 protein is one row after TCRdb ran MiXCR on the 5' RACE reads. The table lists 700,000 to 1,000,000 distinct CDR3 sequences, approximately 12% of them singletons. Only a few counts were recorded for this clonotype. Its antigen is undetermined. The specimen was blood, either unsorted or a sorted T cell fraction (not recorded which). The receptor comes from a male donor with ankylosing spondylitis.

CDR3 sequence reads: CSAGLTMGSRAFF. CDR3 bases: TGCAGTGCAGGACTGACTATGGGTTCGAGAGCTTTCTTT. The chain recombines TRBV20-1 with TRBJ1-1; D is ambiguous. The CDR3 contains 13 residues. CDR1 and CDR2 (germline): DFQATT, SNEGSKA (reference sequence). V lost 6 bases and J 10 bases, leaving 21 bases between the germline ends.